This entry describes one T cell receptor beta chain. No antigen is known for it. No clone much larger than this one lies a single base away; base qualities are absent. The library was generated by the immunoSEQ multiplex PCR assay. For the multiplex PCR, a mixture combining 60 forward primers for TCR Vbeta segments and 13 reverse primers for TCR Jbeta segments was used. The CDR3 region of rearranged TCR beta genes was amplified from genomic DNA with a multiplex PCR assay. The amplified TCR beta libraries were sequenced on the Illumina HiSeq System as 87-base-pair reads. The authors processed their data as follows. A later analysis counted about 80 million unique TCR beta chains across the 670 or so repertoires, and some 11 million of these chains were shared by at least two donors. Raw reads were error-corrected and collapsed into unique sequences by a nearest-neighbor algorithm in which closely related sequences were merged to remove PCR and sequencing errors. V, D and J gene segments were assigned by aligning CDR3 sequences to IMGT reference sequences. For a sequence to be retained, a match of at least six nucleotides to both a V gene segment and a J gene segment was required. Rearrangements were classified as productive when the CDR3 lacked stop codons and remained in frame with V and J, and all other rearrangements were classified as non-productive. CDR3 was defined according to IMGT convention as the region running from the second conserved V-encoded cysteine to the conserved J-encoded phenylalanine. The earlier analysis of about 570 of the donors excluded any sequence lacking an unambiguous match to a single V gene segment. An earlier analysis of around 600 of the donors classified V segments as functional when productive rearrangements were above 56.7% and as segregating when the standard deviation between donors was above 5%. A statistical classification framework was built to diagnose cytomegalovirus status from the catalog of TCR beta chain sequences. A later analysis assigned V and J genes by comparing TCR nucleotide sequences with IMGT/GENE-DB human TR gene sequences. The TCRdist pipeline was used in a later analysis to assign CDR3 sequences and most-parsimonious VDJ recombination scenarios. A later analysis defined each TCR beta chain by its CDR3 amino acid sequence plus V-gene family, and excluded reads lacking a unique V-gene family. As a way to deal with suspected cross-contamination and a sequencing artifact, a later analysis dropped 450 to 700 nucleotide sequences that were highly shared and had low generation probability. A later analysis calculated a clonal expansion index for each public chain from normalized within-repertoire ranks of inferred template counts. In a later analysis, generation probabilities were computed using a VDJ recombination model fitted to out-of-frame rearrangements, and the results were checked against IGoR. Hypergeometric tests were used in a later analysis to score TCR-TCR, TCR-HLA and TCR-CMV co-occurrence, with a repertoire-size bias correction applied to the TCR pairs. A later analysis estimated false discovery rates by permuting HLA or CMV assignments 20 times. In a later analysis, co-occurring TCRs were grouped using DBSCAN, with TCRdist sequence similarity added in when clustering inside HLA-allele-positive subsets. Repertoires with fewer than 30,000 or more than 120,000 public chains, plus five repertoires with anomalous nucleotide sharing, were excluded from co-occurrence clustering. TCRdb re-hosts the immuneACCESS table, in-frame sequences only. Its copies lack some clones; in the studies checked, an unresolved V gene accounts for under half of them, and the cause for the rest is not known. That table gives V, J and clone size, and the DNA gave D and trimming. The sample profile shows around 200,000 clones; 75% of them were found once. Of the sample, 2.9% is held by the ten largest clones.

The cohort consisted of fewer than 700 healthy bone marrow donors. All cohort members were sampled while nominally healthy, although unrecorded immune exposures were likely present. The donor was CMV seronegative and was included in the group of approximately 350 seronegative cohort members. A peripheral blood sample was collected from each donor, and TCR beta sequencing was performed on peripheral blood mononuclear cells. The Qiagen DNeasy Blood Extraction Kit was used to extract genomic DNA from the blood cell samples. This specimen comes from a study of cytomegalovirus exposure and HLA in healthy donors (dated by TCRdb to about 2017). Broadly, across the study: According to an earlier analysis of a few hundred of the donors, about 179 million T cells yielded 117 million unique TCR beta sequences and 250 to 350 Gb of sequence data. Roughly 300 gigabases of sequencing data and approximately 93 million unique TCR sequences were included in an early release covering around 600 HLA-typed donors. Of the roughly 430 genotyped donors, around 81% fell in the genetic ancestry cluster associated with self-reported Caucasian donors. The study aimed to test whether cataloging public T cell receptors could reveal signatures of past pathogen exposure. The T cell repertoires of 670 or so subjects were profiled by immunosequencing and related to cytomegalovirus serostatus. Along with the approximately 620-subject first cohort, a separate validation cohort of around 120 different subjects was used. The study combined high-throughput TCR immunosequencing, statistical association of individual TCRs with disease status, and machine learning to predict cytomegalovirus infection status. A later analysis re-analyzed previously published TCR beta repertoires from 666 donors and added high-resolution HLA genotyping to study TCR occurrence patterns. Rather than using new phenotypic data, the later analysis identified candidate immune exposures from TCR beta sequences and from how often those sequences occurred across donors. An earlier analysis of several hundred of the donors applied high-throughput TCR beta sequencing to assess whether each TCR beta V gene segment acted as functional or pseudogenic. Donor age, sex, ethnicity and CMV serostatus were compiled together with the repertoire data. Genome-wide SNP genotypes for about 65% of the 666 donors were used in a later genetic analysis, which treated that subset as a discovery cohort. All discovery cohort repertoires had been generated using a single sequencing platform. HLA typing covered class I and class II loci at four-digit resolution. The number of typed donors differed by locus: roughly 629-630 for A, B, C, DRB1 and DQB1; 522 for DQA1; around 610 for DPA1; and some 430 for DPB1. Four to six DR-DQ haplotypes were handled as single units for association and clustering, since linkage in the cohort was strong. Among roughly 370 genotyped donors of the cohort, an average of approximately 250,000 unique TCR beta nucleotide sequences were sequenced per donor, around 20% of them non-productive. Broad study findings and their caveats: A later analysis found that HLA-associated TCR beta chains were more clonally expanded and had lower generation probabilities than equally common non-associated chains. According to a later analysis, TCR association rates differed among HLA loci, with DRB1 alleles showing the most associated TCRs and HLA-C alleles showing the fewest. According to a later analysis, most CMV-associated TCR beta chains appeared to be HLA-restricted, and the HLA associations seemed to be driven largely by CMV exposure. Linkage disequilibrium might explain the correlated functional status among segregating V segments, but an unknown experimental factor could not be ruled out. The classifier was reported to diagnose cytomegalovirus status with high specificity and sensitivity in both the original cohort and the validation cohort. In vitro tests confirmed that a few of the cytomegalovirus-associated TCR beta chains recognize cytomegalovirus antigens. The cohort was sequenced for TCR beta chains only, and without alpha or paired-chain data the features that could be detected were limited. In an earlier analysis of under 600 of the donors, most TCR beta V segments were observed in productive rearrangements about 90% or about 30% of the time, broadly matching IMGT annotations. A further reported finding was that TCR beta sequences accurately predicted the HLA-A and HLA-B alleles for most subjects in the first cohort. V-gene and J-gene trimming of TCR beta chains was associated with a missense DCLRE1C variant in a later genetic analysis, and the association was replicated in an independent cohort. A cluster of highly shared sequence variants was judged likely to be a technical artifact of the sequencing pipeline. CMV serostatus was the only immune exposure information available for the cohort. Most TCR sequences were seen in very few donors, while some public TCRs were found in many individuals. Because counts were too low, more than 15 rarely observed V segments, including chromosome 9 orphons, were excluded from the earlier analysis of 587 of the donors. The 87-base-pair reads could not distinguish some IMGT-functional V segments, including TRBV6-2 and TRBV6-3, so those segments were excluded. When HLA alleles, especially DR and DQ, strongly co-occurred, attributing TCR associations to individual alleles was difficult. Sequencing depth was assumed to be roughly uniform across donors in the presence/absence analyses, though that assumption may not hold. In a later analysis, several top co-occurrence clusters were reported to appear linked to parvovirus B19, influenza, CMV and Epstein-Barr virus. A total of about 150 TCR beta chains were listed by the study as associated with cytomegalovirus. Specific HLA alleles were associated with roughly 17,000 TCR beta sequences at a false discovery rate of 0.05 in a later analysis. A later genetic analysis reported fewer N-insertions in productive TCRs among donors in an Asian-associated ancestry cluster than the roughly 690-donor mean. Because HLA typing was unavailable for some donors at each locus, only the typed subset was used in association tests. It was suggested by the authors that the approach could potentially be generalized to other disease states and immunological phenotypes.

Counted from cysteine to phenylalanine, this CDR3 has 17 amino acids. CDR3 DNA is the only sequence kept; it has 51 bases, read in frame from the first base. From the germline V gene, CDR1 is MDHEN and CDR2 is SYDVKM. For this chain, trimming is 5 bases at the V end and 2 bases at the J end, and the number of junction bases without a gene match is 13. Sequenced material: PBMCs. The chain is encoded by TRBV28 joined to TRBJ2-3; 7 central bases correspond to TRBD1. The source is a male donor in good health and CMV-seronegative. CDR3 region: CASSPAPGQQFTDTQYF. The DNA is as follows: TGTGCCAGCAGTCCTGCCCCGGGACAGCAATTCACAGATACGCAGTATTTT.